The present T cell receptor (beta chain) was sequenced within a study of control samples from healthy donors and cancer patients. The repertoire was sequenced with immunoSEQ multiplex PCR; TCRdb's copy has only in-frame clones and lacks some. Of over 70,000 clones listed, around nine tenths are singletons. The length of the CDR3 is 12 residues. Trimming took 2 bases from V and 6 from J, leaving 7 bases between them. This chain links TRBV12-3 or TRBV12-4 with TRBJ1-2; the D is unclear. This TCR derives from an older woman in good health. Sequencing used blood. This chain's CDR3 is CASSLSGDGYTF. The CDR3 DNA sequence: TGTGCCAGCAGTTTATCGGGTGATGGCTACACCTTC.